The clone carrying this T cell receptor (beta chain) occurred a few times. This sample was included in a study of blood T cells in healthy people across ages. Combining a sample-barcoded 5' primer with a J-beta primer mix, a second PCR ran for about 6 to 11 cycles. With 12 random nucleotides, a template-switch adaptor tagged each individual cDNA molecule. TCRdb re-called the 5' RACE reads through MiXCR, storing one row per CDR3 protein. The repertoire holds 1.5 million to 2 million distinct CDR3 sequences, with about two fifths as singletons. Germline V gene data show CDR1 as MNHEY and CDR2 as SMNVEV (reference sequence). V lost 3 bases and J 6 bases, leaving 9 bases between the germline ends. The length of the CDR3 is 13 residues.

Sequencing was performed on blood. This sequence joins TRBV27 and TRBJ2-1; D may be TRBD1 or TRBD2 (5 bases each). This TCR derives from a human donor in good health. The CDR3: CASSLLGVNEQFF. The CDR3 coding sequence is TGTGCCAGCAGTTTGCTGGGGGTCAATGAGCAGTTCTTC.